This T cell receptor beta chain was recovered during a study of T cell repertoires in cytomegalovirus infection. MiXCR was run by TCRdb on the reads, yielding one entry per CDR3 protein. Counted here are about 310,000 distinct CDR3 sequences, 25% occurring once; the ten biggest clones make up about 14%. Points on this clonotype: The antigen is not known.

V trimming: 1 base; J trimming: 1 base; junction bases outside the gene matches: 4. CDR3 size: 16 residues. The V gene's germline CDR1 is MNHEY and CDR2 SVGAGI. The chain carries TRBV6-5 and TRBJ2-3; 8 bases match TRBD1. The receptor was isolated from a human donor in good health (CMV status not recorded). Some clones in this sample may be carry-over from other donors' samples. The source was cultured PBMCs, collected from culture after CMV antigen stimulation. CDR3 sequence reads: CASSYFGQGGTDTQYF. DNA of the CDR3: TGTGCCAGCAGTTACTTCGGACAGGGCGGCACAGATACGCAGTATTTT.